What follows are 25 T cell receptor beta chains derived from one specimen sequenced in a study of T cell responses to AZD1222 COVID-19 vaccine. Using immunoSEQ multiplex PCR, the repertoire was profiled, and TCRdb retains in-frame clones only, with some absent. The sample records 100,000 or so clones, roughly 87% being singletons. The material sequenced was peripheral blood, taken on day 0 of AZD1222 vaccination. The receptors shown here come from an adult in good health.

V gene TRBV19 combines with J gene TRBJ1-5; D remains unclear. The CDR3 contains 13 residues. From germline, CDR1 is LNHDA and CDR2 SQIVND (reference sequence). Trimming left V 3 bases short and J 3 bases short, with 6 bases between. The CDR3 region has the DNA TGTGCCAGTAGTATGGGTTACAATCAGCCCCAGCATTTT. Residues: CASSMGYNQPQHF.

This chain connects TRBV24-1 to TRBJ2-7; 10 positions match TRBD1. Looked up from germline, CDR1 is KGHDR and CDR2 is SFDVKD. V was pared by 6 bases and J by 9 bases, with 7 bases of the junction left unmatched. The CDR3 runs 13 residues. CDR3 amino acids: CATSRGTGDGQYF. The CDR3 bases are TGTGCCACCAGTAGAGGGACAGGGGATGGGCAGTACTTC.

The chain is built from TRBV6-5 and TRBJ2-3; weak D call: TRBD2 (6 bases). The CDR3 consists of 15 residues. Looked up from germline, CDR1 is MNHEY and CDR2 is SVGAGI. The V end lost 7 bases, the J end lost 2 bases, and 16 bases lay between the germline ends. CDR3 region: CASMMMGGLTDTQYF. The CDR3 bases are TGTGCCAGCATGATGATGGGAGGCCTCACAGATACGCAGTATTTT.

This clone has only a few counts. The gene calls are TRBV5-1 and TRBJ2-1; either TRBD1 or TRBD2 may fit D (6 bases each). Germline V gene sequence: CDR1 SGHRS, CDR2 YFSETQ. The CDR3 extends over 19 amino acids. The V and J ends lost 1 base and 4 bases respectively, with 24 bases between them. The CDR3: CASSLSGGLGRPEYNEQFF. The DNA for the CDR3 is TGCGCCAGCAGCTTGAGTGGGGGGCTTGGGAGGCCGGAGTACAATGAGCAGTTCTTC.

The chain recombines TRBV3-1 (or the pseudogene TRBV3-2) with TRBJ2-7, with a tentative D call TRBD2 (6 bases). The germline gives CDR1 LGHDT, CDR2 YNNKEL (reference sequence). CDR3 size: 15 residues. The V end lost 1 base, the J end lost 4 bases, and 14 bases lay between the germline ends. This CDR3 reads CASSQAPGSGYEQYF. The CDR3 bases are TGTGCCAGCAGCCAAGCCCCTGGGAGCGGGTACGAGCAGTACTTC.

This clone showed up just once. This chain uses TRBV7-8 with TRBJ1-3, with 7 bases fitting TRBD1. J was trimmed by 6 bases and V by 7 bases; bases with no gene match: 12. Germline CDR1 is SGHVS and CDR2 is FQNEAQ. The CDR3 spans 15 residues. DNA of the CDR3: TGTGCCAGCACCGTTAGGGGCAGGGGGGAAAACACCATATATTTT. It translates to CASTVRGRGENTIYF.

A few counts support this clone. The rearrangement uses TRBV11-2 and TRBJ2-7, with unresolved D. V was trimmed by 3 bases and J by 0 bases, leaving 6 bases between them. Germline V gives CDR1 SGHAT, CDR2 FQNNGV. The CDR3 contains 13 residues. The CDR3 spells CASSFADSYEQYF. The CDR3 bases are TGTGCCAGCAGCTTCGCAGACTCCTACGAGCAGTACTTC.

V and J are TRBV5-1 and TRBJ1-2; the D gene is possibly TRBD1 (6 bases). V lost 0 bases to trimming and J lost 3 bases, with 15 bases between them. The CDR3 runs 16 residues. Per germline, CDR1 SGHRS and CDR2 YFSETQ. CDR3 residues: CASSLAGGAQDYGYTF. CDR3 bases: TGCGCCAGCAGCTTGGCCGGGGGGGCGCAGGACTATGGCTACACCTTC.

The V and J genes are TRBV6-6 and TRBJ2-1; 14 positions match TRBD2. Germline V CDR1 and CDR2: MNHNY, SVGAGI (reference sequence). The CDR3 sequence is 13 residues long. Losses at the gene ends were 9 bases for V and 8 bases for J; bases not matched to a gene: 3. CDR3 protein: CASRLAGGHEQFF. For the CDR3, the DNA is TGTGCCAGTAGACTAGCGGGAGGGCATGAGCAGTTCTTC.

The gene calls are TRBV4-1 and TRBJ1-2; possible D gene TRBD1, 6 bases. This CDR3 has 13 amino acids. V gave up 4 bases and J gave up 8 bases, with 14 bases separating them. The V gene's germline CDR1 is MGHRA and CDR2 YSYEKL. This CDR3 reads CASSPGARDGYTF. The DNA for the CDR3 is TGCGCCAGCAGCCCAGGGGCGCGGGACGGCTACACCTTC.

CDR3 DNA: TGTGCCAGCAGCCAAGAGACTAGCGGGAGAGCGGGGACCCAGTACTTC. Translation gives CASSQETSGRAGTQYF. The genes are TRBV3-1 (or the pseudogene TRBV3-2) and TRBJ2-5; 12 nucleotides line up with TRBD2. Germline values: CDR1 LGHDT, CDR2 YNNKEL (reference sequence). Trimming took 0 bases from V and 7 from J; bases not matched to a gene: 6. The CDR3 contains 16 residues.

The V gene is TRBV7-9, the J gene TRBJ2-7; a possible D gene is TRBD2 (5 bases). Between the trimmed V and J ends, which lost 2 bases and 0 bases, there was a span of 11 bases. The length of the CDR3 is 15 residues. CDR1 SEHNR and CDR2 FQNEAQ come from the germline V gene (reference sequence). The chain's CDR3 is CASSLMPGNSYEQYF. The CDR3 DNA follows: TGTGCCAGCAGCTTAATGCCGGGGAACTCCTACGAGCAGTACTTC.

The V gene is TRBV7-6, the J gene TRBJ2-2; D remains ambiguous. V was clipped by 5 bases and J by 4 bases, with 11 bases between them. Germline lookup yields CDR1 SGHVS and CDR2 FNYEAQ. This CDR3 has 14 residues. The CDR3 DNA sequence: TGTGCCAGCAGCCCATCCTGGGGCACCGGGGAGCTGTTTTTT. Amino acid sequence: CASSPSWGTGELFF. Together with reference TRBV7-6 and TRBJ2-2, the CDR3 gives the full variable domain: GAGVSQSPRYKVTKRGQDVALRCDPISGHVSLYWYRQALGQGPEFLTYFNYEAQQDKSGLPNDRFSAERPEGSISTLTIQRTEQRDSAMYRCASSPSWGTGELFFGEGSRLTVL.

The chain recombines TRBV6-2 or TRBV6-3 with TRBJ1-5; D is possibly TRBD1 (5 bases). The CDR3 has 15 amino acids. Germline lookup yields CDR1 MNHEY and CDR2 SVGEGT. Between the trimmed V and J ends, which lost 10 bases and 0 bases, there was a span of 16 bases. CDR3 loop: CAIRPEGHSNQPQHF. For the CDR3, the DNA is TGTGCCATCCGCCCCGAGGGGCATAGCAATCAGCCCCAGCATTTT.

V and J are TRBV9 and TRBJ1-4; D perhaps matches TRBD1 (5 bases). This CDR3 is built from 16 residues. Trimming removed 0 bases from V and 2 bases from J, with 11 bases in between. Germline CDR1 and CDR2: SGDLS and YYNGEE. The DNA of the CDR3 is TGTGCCAGCAGCGTAGGTTGGGGCGAGACTAATGAAAAACTGTTTTTT. Protein: CASSVGWGETNEKLFF.

V gene TRBV6-2 or TRBV6-3 combines with J gene TRBJ2-2; D gene uncertain. V lost 5 bases, J lost 4 bases, and 14 bases lay in between. CDR1 and CDR2 from the germline V gene are MNHEY and SVGEGT. The CDR3 is 15 residues long. The CDR3 is CASSITQPGTGELFF. The CDR3 DNA reads TGTGCCAGCAGTATTACTCAGCCGGGCACCGGGGAGCTGTTTTTT.

J is TRBJ2-5 and V is TRBV2, with TRBD1 matching over 7 bases. V lost 7 bases to trimming and J lost 3 bases; unmatched junction nucleotides: 2. CDR1 and CDR2 (germline): SNHLY, FYNNEI. This CDR3 spans 12 amino acids. For the CDR3, the DNA is TGTGCCAGCACCACAGGGGAAGAGACCCAGTACTTC. Its translation is CASTTGEETQYF. Based on the CDR3 plus reference TRBV2 and TRBJ2-5, the full variable domain is EPEVTQTPSHQVTQMGQEVILRCVPISNHLYFYWYRQILGQKVEFLVSFYNNEISEKSEIFDDQFSVERPDGSNFTLKIRSTKLEDSAMYFCASTTGEETQYFGPGTRLLVL.

The rearrangement uses TRBV19 and TRBJ1-1; 7 positions match TRBD1. Germline lookup yields CDR1 LNHDA and CDR2 SQIVND (reference sequence). The ends lost 7 bases at V and 4 bases at J; junction bases unmatched: 6. The CDR3 runs 13 residues. CDR3 DNA sequence: TGTGCCAGTAACAGGGGCGGGCGCACTGAAGCTTTCTTT. Its translation is CASNRGGRTEAFF.

V is TRBV24-1 and J is TRBJ2-1, with 8 bases lining up with TRBD1. Looked up from germline, CDR1 is KGHDR and CDR2 is SFDVKD. CDR3 length equals 16 residues. J was trimmed by 4 bases and V by 3 bases; bases with no gene match: 7. CDR3 region: CATSDNRQGRYNEQFF. The CDR3 nucleotides are TGTGCCACCAGTGATAACCGACAGGGGCGGTACAATGAGCAGTTCTTC.

The V and J genes are TRBV18 and TRBJ1-1; D might be TRBD1 (5 bases). The V gene's germline CDR1 is KGHSH and CDR2 LQKENI. This CDR3 has 14 amino acids. V was trimmed by 6 bases and J by 3 bases, leaving 14 bases between them. The CDR3, as DNA: TGTGCCAGCTCGACAAGTCGGGGGGACACTGAAGCTTTCTTT. It is translated as CASSTSRGDTEAFF.

This clone was counted between two and nine times. This sequence joins TRBV30 and TRBJ2-2; D is uncertain. The CDR3 spans 11 residues. CDR1 is GTSNPN, CDR2 SVGIG, per germline (reference sequence). V lost 3 bases to trimming and J lost 9 bases, with 8 bases between them. CDR3 DNA: TGTGCCTGGAGGGAGATGAGGGAGCTGTTTTTT. This gives the protein CAWREMRELFF.

This chain uses TRBV5-4 with TRBJ1-2; possibly TRBD1 for D (6 bases). The V end lost 4 bases, the J end lost 2 bases, and 12 bases lay between the germline ends. The CDR3 is 14 amino acids. In germline, CDR1 is SGHNT, CDR2 YYREEE (reference sequence). CDR3: CASSPGRGNYGYTF. The CDR3 DNA reads TGTGCCAGCAGCCCTGGCAGGGGCAACTATGGCTACACCTTC.

DNA for the CDR3: TGTGCCAGTACCGAGCTCCGTAACACTGAAGCTTTCTTT. It encodes CASTELRNTEAFF. V and J are TRBV19 and TRBJ1-1; D not resolved. This CDR3 region has 13 residues. The germline gives CDR1 LNHDA, CDR2 SQIVND (reference sequence). V lost 7 bases, J lost 2 bases, and 11 bases lay in between.

This chain links TRBV9 with TRBJ2-1; TRBD2 aligns across 10 bases. The CDR3 has 16 amino acids. Trimming cost V 0 bases and J 7 bases; bases outside gene matches: 7. Per the germline V gene, CDR1 is SGDLS and CDR2 is YYNGEE. CDR3 nucleotides: TGTGCCAGCAGCGTAGGATGGCTAGCGGGAGTAAATGAGCAGTTCTTC. Residues: CASSVGWLAGVNEQFF.

This clone was detected a few times. The chain combines TRBV7-8 with TRBJ1-1; D gene uncertain. V lost 4 bases to trimming and J lost 5 bases, with 14 bases between them. The germline V gene has CDR1 SGHVS and CDR2 FQNEAQ. The CDR3 runs to 14 residues. CDR3 nucleotide sequence: TGTGCCAGCAGCTCTACATCCGTCGGGACTGAAGCTTTCTTT. It is translated as CASSSTSVGTEAFF.